This note documents a single TCR beta chain sequence. As yet, its antigen is unknown. PCR involved 60 Vbeta and 13 Jbeta primers. Some clones are missing from TCRdb's copy, which holds only in-frame ones; the method was immunoSEQ multiplex PCR. Here the sample spans 150,000 to 200,000 clones, about 80% being singletons. This sample was taken from a study of cytomegalovirus exposure and HLA in healthy donors. Findings of the study overall: Another analysis was done later, and it associated roughly 15,000 TCR beta sequences with HLA alleles at 0.05 false discovery rate.

The V and J ends lost 1 base and 7 bases, in that order; junction bases with no gene match: 12. Germline lookup yields CDR1 KGHSH and CDR2 LQKENI. This CDR3 has 17 residues. V usage is TRBV18 and J usage is TRBJ1-2; TRBD1 matches 10 bases. The specimen was PBMCs. The clonotype originates from a man between 18 and 29 years old in good health and CMV-seronegative. DNA for the CDR3: TGTGCCAGCTCACCACTGGACAGGGGGAGCAAGGGAGGTGGCTACACCTTC. Encoded protein: CASSPLDRGSKGGGYTF.